The 26 T cell receptor beta chains presented below share a single source sample, sequenced in a study of CD8+ T cells in alopecia areata (dated by TCRdb to the late 2010s). Library preparation employed the immunoSEQ multiplex PCR assay. To provide template for TCR sequencing, every sample had RNA extracted and reverse transcribed into cDNA. The immuneACCESS repertoire file appears here via TCRdb, limited to in-frame rearrangements. These files lack a portion of the clones; in checked studies, under half of the deficit traces to unresolved V genes, and the cause of the others is not known. Across this sample there are fewer than 150,000 clones, with 82% seen only once. Together, the top ten hold just under 25% of the sample. Read against the paper, the sample's time point label means: around 29 days on oral tofacitinib. Interpreted using the paper, the treatment or condition label stands for: oral pan-JAK inhibitor, 5-10 mg twice daily.

This sample comprised CD8+ T cells sorted from blood, obtained at week 4, from a patient treated with tofacitinib. The origin of the receptors is a human donor with alopecia areata.

The rearrangement uses TRBV2 and TRBJ1-2, with 9 bases fitting TRBD1. This CDR3 has 13 residues. Germline lookup yields CDR1 SNHLY and CDR2 FYNNEI. V lost 4 bases and J lost 6; bases outside the gene matches: 3. CDR3 sequence: CASSVGTGNGYTF. The CDR3 DNA reads as TGTGCCAGCAGTGTAGGGACAGGGAATGGCTACACCTTC. Filled out from reference TRBV2 and TRBJ1-2, the complete variable domain reads EPEVTQTPSHQVTQMGQEVILRCVPISNHLYFYWYRQILGQKVEFLVSFYNNEISEKSEIFDDQFSVERPDGSNFTLKIRSTKLEDSAMYFCASSVGTGNGYTFGSGTRLTVV.

The V call is TRBV6-5, the J call TRBJ1-1; weak D call: TRBD1 (5 bases). CDR3 length: 13 amino acids. Trimming pared 5 bases from V and 2 bases from J, leaving 9 bases between. The V gene's germline CDR1 is MNHEY and CDR2 SVGAGI. The CDR3 nucleotides are TGTGCCAGCAGTCCGGGGCTTAACACTGAAGCTTTCTTT. Amino acids: CASSPGLNTEAFF.

This clone was observed a single time. The chain uses TRBV27 and TRBJ2-7, with D perhaps TRBD1 (6 bases). Between the trimmed V and J ends, which lost 8 bases and 2 bases, there was a span of 16 bases. The CDR3 loop spans 14 amino acids. The germline V gene has CDR1 MNHEY and CDR2 SMNVEV (reference sequence). The CDR3, as DNA: TGTGCCAGCTCCTCCGGGACAACGACCTACGAGCAGTACTTC. It codes for CASSSGTTTYEQYF.

The rearrangement links TRBV7-9 to TRBJ2-5; perhaps TRBD1 as D (7 bases). Germline CDR1 and CDR2: SEHNR and FQNEAQ (reference sequence). Between the trimmed V and J ends, which lost 4 bases and 4 bases, there was a span of 16 bases. This CDR3 spans 15 amino acids. CDR3 sequence: CASSYRRQGGETQYF. The DNA for the CDR3 is TGTGCCAGCAGCTACCGAAGACAGGGAGGAGAGACCCAGTACTTC.

The rearrangement uses TRBV4-1 and TRBJ2-7; D might be TRBD1 (6 bases). The CDR3 runs 13 residues. With 4 bases removed from V and 6 bases from J, the gap between germline ends came to 13 bases. In germline, CDR1 is MGHRA, CDR2 YSYEKL. CDR3 nucleotide sequence: TGCGCCAGCAGCCTGGACAGAGGGATCGAGCAGTACTTC. Its protein is CASSLDRGIEQYF.

The chain joins TRBV5-1 to TRBJ2-7; tentatively, D is TRBD1 (6 bases). Germline-derived CDR1 and CDR2 are SGHRS and YFSETQ. The CDR3 totals 14 residues. Deletions cut 1 base from V and 2 bases from J, with 10 bases between. The CDR3: CASSLYSGAYEQYF. CDR3 sequence (DNA): TGCGCCAGCAGCTTGTATTCAGGGGCCTACGAGCAGTACTTC.

The rearrangement uses TRBV7-2 and TRBJ2-7, with 12 bases identical to TRBD2. The V gene end was trimmed by 5 bases and the J gene end by 5 bases; junction bases not matched to a gene: 7. The CDR3 loop spans 15 amino acids. Looked up from germline, CDR1 is SGHTA and CDR2 is FQGNSA. The CDR3 is CASSLGLAGRDEQYF. The CDR3 DNA reads as TGTGCCAGCAGCCTAGGACTAGCGGGGAGGGACGAGCAGTACTTC.

The chain recombines TRBV7-9 with TRBJ2-1; 8 bases are shared with TRBD2. Germline trimming cut 1 base from V and 5 bases from J; bases unmatched to any gene: 4. Germline V gene data show CDR1 as SEHNR and CDR2 as FQNEAQ (reference sequence). The CDR3 loop spans 15 amino acids. CDR3 region: CASSLGTSGDNEQFF. CDR3 DNA: TGTGCCAGCAGCTTAGGAACTAGCGGAGACAATGAGCAGTTCTTC.

The V call is TRBV7-9, the J call TRBJ1-6, with unresolved D. Per the germline V gene, CDR1 is SEHNR and CDR2 is FQNEAQ (reference sequence). The ends were cut back, 6 bases at V and 8 bases at J, with 11 bases in the middle. The CDR3 loop spans 13 amino acids. The CDR3 DNA reads as TGTGCCAGCAGTTGGACGAACGATTCACCCCTCCACTTT. This encodes CASSWTNDSPLHF. The whole variable domain, filled in from reference TRBV7-9 and TRBJ1-6, reads DTGVSQNPRHKITKRGQNVTFRCDPISEHNRLYWYRQTLGQGPEFLTYFQNEAQLEKSRLLSDRFSAERPKGSFSTLEIQRTEQGDSAMYLCASSWTNDSPLHFGNGTRLTVT.

The chain uses TRBV7-9 and TRBJ2-5; perhaps TRBD2 as D (5 bases). Between the trimmed V and J ends, which lost 6 bases and 5 bases, there was a span of 22 bases. The CDR3 totals 16 residues. Germline CDR1 reads SEHNR; CDR2 reads FQNEAQ (reference sequence). CDR3 in amino acids: CASRSRPDGVGETQYF. The CDR3 DNA follows: TGTGCCAGCAGATCGAGGCCGGACGGGGTTGGGGAGACCCAGTACTTC.

V is TRBV27 and J is TRBJ1-5; D uncertain. Trimming removed 6 bases from V and 7 bases from J, with 13 bases in between. The CDR3 totals 13 residues. Germline-derived CDR1 and CDR2 are MNHEY and SMNVEV (reference sequence). The CDR3 region has the DNA TGTGCCAGCAGCTTCTCTTTATGGCAGCCCCAGCATTTT. Translating gives CASSFSLWQPQHF.

The V and J genes are TRBV11-2 and TRBJ1-2, with D unresolved. The germline V gene has CDR1 SGHAT and CDR2 FQNNGV. The CDR3 loop spans 12 amino acids. The germline V and J ends were trimmed by 0 bases and 4 bases, with 3 bases remaining between them. CDR3: CASSLDGYGYTF. For the CDR3, the DNA is TGTGCCAGCAGCTTAGACGGCTATGGCTACACCTTC.

The chain couples TRBV5-4 to TRBJ2-7; D may be TRBD2 (6 bases). V lost 2 bases to trimming and J lost 0 bases, with 9 bases between them. Germline values: CDR1 SGHNT, CDR2 YYREEE (reference sequence). This CDR3 comprises 14 residues. Here the CDR3 DNA reads TGTGCCAGCAGCTTCGGGCGGGACTCCTACGAGCAGTACTTC. It translates to CASSFGRDSYEQYF.

J is TRBJ1-2 and V is TRBV5-1, with 8 bases lining up with TRBD1. The CDR3 consists of 15 residues. The J segment lost 6 bases and the V segment lost 1 base, leaving 8 bases of the junction unmatched. The germline gives CDR1 SGHRS, CDR2 YFSETQ. CDR3 DNA sequence: TGCGCCAGCAGCTTGACCCGAGGACAGGGCGATGGCTACACCTTC. It encodes CASSLTRGQGDGYTF.

The chain carries TRBV6-1 and TRBJ2-7, with D unclear. V shed 8 bases and J shed 3 bases, with 5 bases lying between them. CDR1 MNHNS and CDR2 SASEGT come from the germline V gene. This CDR3 region has 10 residues. CDR3 residues: CASFGYEQYF. The CDR3 coding sequence is TGTGCCAGCTTCGGCTACGAGCAGTACTTC.

The chain employs TRBV30 and TRBJ2-1, with 8 bases fitting TRBD2. The CDR3 runs to 16 residues. Trimming cost V 2 bases and J 6 bases; bases outside gene matches: 12. Germline V gives CDR1 GTSNPN, CDR2 SVGIG (reference sequence). The CDR3 here is CAWSRDGGAGINEQFF. DNA of the CDR3: TGTGCCTGGAGTCGAGACGGGGGGGCTGGTATCAATGAGCAGTTCTTC.

The chain has TRBV4-3 and TRBJ1-1, with TRBD1 as a possible D gene (6 bases). V shed 0 bases and J shed 9 bases, with 11 bases lying between them. Germline lookup yields CDR1 LGHNA and CDR2 YSLEER. CDR3 length equals 13 residues. CDR3 region: CASSQDSGVQAFF. The CDR3, as DNA: TGCGCCAGCAGCCAAGATTCAGGGGTGCAAGCTTTCTTT.

This rearrangement joins TRBV27 to TRBJ2-7; D remains ambiguous. Between the trimmed V and J ends, which lost 0 bases and 0 bases, there was a span of 15 bases. The CDR3 extends over 17 amino acids. Germline lookup yields CDR1 MNHEY and CDR2 SMNVEV (reference sequence). The CDR3 region has the DNA TGTGCCAGCAGTTTATCGTATGGGGAATTCAGCTCCTACGAGCAGTACTTC. As protein: CASSLSYGEFSSYEQYF.

CDR3 nucleotide sequence: TGTGCCAGCAGCGCCCAGGTATCTAGCGGGGAGCAGTACTTC. Protein product: CASSAQVSSGEQYF. The genes are TRBV5-5 and TRBJ2-7, with TRBD2 identical over 8 bases. There are 14 residues in the CDR3. V gave up 4 bases and J gave up 7 bases; unmatched junction bases: 10. Germline V gives CDR1 SGHKS, CDR2 YYEKEE (reference sequence).

This chain links TRBV29-1 with TRBJ2-7, with D possibly matching TRBD2 (6 bases). The CDR3 consists of 15 residues. The germline CDR1 and CDR2 sequences are SQVTM and ANQGSEA. V dropped 6 bases and J dropped 3 bases, with 21 bases sitting between them. CDR3 DNA sequence: TGCAGCGTCTCGCCGGCGGGACCGGGGGACTACGAGCAGTACTTC. It translates to CSVSPAGPGDYEQYF.

V gene TRBV4-1 combines with J gene TRBJ2-1; TRBD1 agrees at 9 bases. V was clipped by 4 bases and J by 6 bases; unmatched bases: 7. Germline V CDR1 and CDR2: MGHRA, YSYEKL. The CDR3 extends over 15 amino acids. CDR3 DNA: TGCGCCAGCAGCCGAGGACAGGGGTTGGGCAATGAGCAGTTCTTC. Translating gives CASSRGQGLGNEQFF.

The rearrangement joins TRBV7-9 to TRBJ2-7; TRBD2 matches 7 bases. The V gene end was trimmed by 4 bases and the J gene end by 2 bases; junction bases not matched to a gene: 5. Germline V gene sequence: CDR1 SEHNR, CDR2 FQNEAQ (reference sequence). This CDR3 is 14 amino acids long. The CDR3 here is CASSSRSGAYEQYF. The CDR3 nucleotides are TGTGCCAGCAGCTCCCGAAGCGGGGCCTACGAGCAGTACTTC.

For this clone: Relative to the germline gene, one junction end is altered; a read error may explain this. The V gene is TRBV29-1, the J gene TRBJ1-1; D unclear. CDR3 size: 13 residues. CDR1 is SQVTM and CDR2 is ANQGSEA in the germline V gene. The CDR3 DNA is TGCAGCGTCGATGGAGCGGCGAACTCTGAAGCTTTCTTT. Its translation: CSVDGAANSEAFF.

The rearrangement links TRBV29-1 to TRBJ2-7; no reliable D call. Germline V gives CDR1 SQVTM, CDR2 ANQGSEA. With 2 bases removed from V and 0 bases from J, the gap between germline ends came to 8 bases. This CDR3 contains 13 residues. CDR3 loop: CSVELRSSYEQYF. CDR3 nucleotides: TGCAGCGTTGAACTGAGGAGCTCCTACGAGCAGTACTTC.

The sample holds a few counts of this clone. The V and J genes are TRBV29-1 and TRBJ2-3; D is undetermined. Germline V gives CDR1 SQVTM, CDR2 ANQGSEA. Trimming cost V 5 bases and J 1 base, with 10 bases left between them. The CDR3 contains 13 residues. The CDR3 coding sequence is TGCAGCGTTCCGGGCGAGCGCACAGATACGCAGTATTTT. It codes for CSVPGERTDTQYF.

The gene calls are TRBV13 and TRBJ1-1; D unclear. V lost 5 bases, J lost 7 bases, and 11 bases lay in between. Germline V gene data show CDR1 as PRHDT and CDR2 as FYEKMQ (reference sequence). The CDR3 consists of 12 residues. The CDR3, as DNA: TGTGCCAGCAGCAGCCCGCAGCATGAAGCTTTCTTT. Translation: CASSSPQHEAFF.